These 31 T cell receptor beta chains originate from one sample sequenced in a study of blood T cell repertoires in COVID-19. Repertoires were generated with immunoSEQ multiplex PCR, while TCRdb's copy carries only in-frame clones and drops some. The data show 300,000 or so clones, approximately 90% seen once. The specimen was PBMCs or T cells enriched from blood (not recorded which). Every receptor here comes from a woman in her 30s who had recovered from COVID-19.

The chain recombines TRBV19 with TRBJ1-2; TRBD1 aligns across 9 bases. V dropped 7 bases and J dropped 6; count of bases not matched to a gene: 6. The CDR3 totals 13 residues. CDR1 and CDR2 from the germline V gene are LNHDA and SQIVND (reference sequence). CDR3 protein: CASIRDRANGYTF. In DNA form, the CDR3 reads TGTGCCAGTATCCGGGACAGGGCTAATGGCTACACCTTC.

The rearrangement joins TRBV19 to TRBJ1-1; 10 bases map to TRBD1. This CDR3 has 15 residues. The trim removed 7 bases at V and 5 bases at J, leaving 10 bases unmatched. Per the germline V gene, CDR1 is LNHDA and CDR2 is SQIVND (reference sequence). The CDR3: CASTNWDRGGTEAFF. CDR3 coding DNA: TGTGCCAGTACCAACTGGGACAGGGGCGGGACTGAAGCTTTCTTT.

Notes on this clone: The same CDR3 is also encoded by other DNA sequences in this sample. The V gene is TRBV9, the J gene TRBJ2-2; D might be TRBD1 (5 bases). Germline V CDR1 and CDR2: SGDLS, YYNGEE. V lost 2 bases to trimming and J lost 4 bases, with 9 bases between them. This CDR3 is built from 14 residues. The CDR3 sequence: CASSVGRVTGELFF. Written as DNA, the CDR3 is TGTGCCAGCAGCGTGGGGCGCGTCACCGGGGAGCTGTTTTTT.

V and J are TRBV9 and TRBJ2-1; possibly TRBD2 for D (7 bases). V shed 4 bases and J shed 3 bases, with 14 bases lying between them. The length of the CDR3 is 15 residues. The V gene's germline CDR1 is SGDLS and CDR2 YYNGEE. In DNA form, the CDR3 reads TGTGCCAGCAGCCGGGAAGGGGGGGGCTACAATGAGCAGTTCTTC. It specifies CASSREGGGYNEQFF.

The genes are TRBV4-1 and TRBJ1-5; D is ambiguous. The germline V gene encodes CDR1 MGHRA and CDR2 YSYEKL. CDR3 length: 13 amino acids. Trimming cost V 2 bases and J 1 base, with 3 bases left between them. The CDR3 reads CASSQQSNQPQHF. CDR3 DNA sequence: TGCGCCAGCAGCCAACAGAGCAATCAGCCCCAGCATTTT.

This chain connects TRBV7-9 to TRBJ2-5, with D perhaps TRBD1 (5 bases). The CDR3 runs to 13 residues. The ends were cut back, 5 bases at V and 3 bases at J, with 10 bases in the middle. The V gene's germline CDR1 is SEHNR and CDR2 FQNEAQ (reference sequence). The CDR3 region has the DNA TGTGCCAGCAGCCCCCCCAGGGAAGAGACCCAGTACTTC. This codes for CASSPPREETQYF.

The chain joins TRBV7-3 to TRBJ2-1; TRBD1 agrees at 8 bases. The CDR3 is 15 amino acids. V shed 4 bases and J 1 base; nucleotides not matched to a gene: 3. Germline CDR1 SGHTA, CDR2 FQGTGA. CDR3 coding DNA: TGTGCCAGCAGCTCCGGACAGGGATCCTACAATGAGCAGTTCTTC. This sequence encodes CASSSGQGSYNEQFF.

The rearrangement joins TRBV15 to TRBJ2-5; TRBD2 agrees at 10 bases. The CDR3 has 14 amino acids. Germline V gene lookup returns CDR1 LNHNV and CDR2 YYDKDF (reference sequence). V dropped 4 bases and J dropped 5; count of bases not matched to a gene: 4. In nucleotides, the CDR3 is TGTGCCACCAGCAACCTAGCGGGGGATGAGACCCAGTACTTC. Its translation: CATSNLAGDETQYF.

The chain joins TRBV10-3 to TRBJ1-3; D uncertain. V lost 10 bases, J lost 2 bases, and 12 bases lay in between. Germline loops: CDR1 ENHRY, CDR2 SYGVKD. This CDR3 region has 13 residues. The CDR3 here is CATLEGPGNTIYF. The CDR3 coding sequence is TGTGCCACCCTGGAGGGCCCTGGAAACACCATATATTTT.

This chain joins TRBV18 and TRBJ2-2; no reliable D call. The CDR3 has 15 amino acids. The V end was cut by 3 bases, the J end by 6 bases, with 14 bases between. Germline lookup yields CDR1 KGHSH and CDR2 LQKENI. CDR3 sequence (DNA): TGTGCCAGCTCACCCCAGCCGGGTTTGGCCGGGGAGCTGTTTTTT. It translates to CASSPQPGLAGELFF.

The CDR3 sequence: CASSRSGTGNEFF. The CDR3 DNA follows: TGTGCCAGCAGCCGATCCGGGACAGGGAACGAGTTCTTC. The chain couples TRBV3-1 (or the pseudogene TRBV3-2) to TRBJ2-1, with 9 bases fitting TRBD1. Unmatched junction bases numbered 9, after V lost 4 bases and J lost 14 bases. The CDR3 totals 13 residues. Per the germline V gene, CDR1 is LGHDT and CDR2 is YNNKEL (reference sequence).

This clone has only one observation. The rearrangement joins TRBV7-9 to TRBJ1-2, with TRBD1 matching 8 bases. V was clipped by 7 bases and J by 2 bases; unmatched bases: 12. CDR1 and CDR2 (germline): SEHNR, FQNEAQ (reference sequence). The CDR3 contains 16 residues. DNA for the CDR3: TGTGCCAGCATCCCCTGGGGGTCAGGGGGCAACTATGGCTACACCTTC. Its translation is CASIPWGSGGNYGYTF.

The chain links TRBV30 to TRBJ2-5, with 9 bases aligning to TRBD2. V lost 3 bases and J lost 4; bases outside the gene matches: 15. The CDR3 sequence is 17 residues long. Per the germline V gene, CDR1 is GTSNPN and CDR2 is SVGIG (reference sequence). In nucleotides, the CDR3 is TGTGCCTGGAGCGAAAGGATACTCGCGGGGGGGCGAGAGACCCAGTACTTC. The encoded protein is CAWSERILAGGRETQYF.

This clone came up a few times. Other DNA sequences in the sample encode the same CDR3. The chain employs TRBV18 and TRBJ1-1; D is possibly TRBD1 (5 bases). Per germline, CDR1 KGHSH and CDR2 LQKENI. Trimming pared 3 bases from V and 3 bases from J, leaving 8 bases between. The CDR3 extends over 13 amino acids. The CDR3 region is CASSPRVDTEAFF. The CDR3, as DNA: TGTGCCAGCTCACCCAGGGTGGACACTGAAGCTTTCTTT.

The rearrangement uses TRBV4-1 and TRBJ1-1, with 7 bases identical to TRBD1. Per the germline V gene, CDR1 is MGHRA and CDR2 is YSYEKL. With V trimmed by 0 bases and J by 1 base, 8 bases remained unmatched. CDR3 length: 17 amino acids. The CDR3 reads CASSQERGGTENTEAFF. As DNA, the CDR3 is TGCGCCAGCAGCCAAGAACGGGGGGGGACAGAGAACACTGAAGCTTTCTTT.

The V gene is TRBV13, the J gene TRBJ1-1; 9 nucleotides agree with TRBD1. The CDR3 loop spans 14 amino acids. V lost 5 bases, J lost 4 bases, and 5 bases stayed unmatched. CDR1 and CDR2 (germline): PRHDT, FYEKMQ (reference sequence). CDR3 in amino acids: CASSPRDRATEAFF. Here the CDR3 DNA reads TGTGCCAGCAGCCCCCGGGACAGGGCCACTGAAGCTTTCTTT.

The chain joins TRBV5-6 to TRBJ1-5; D may be TRBD1 (5 bases). V was cut by 0 bases and J by 5 bases, with 15 bases left in between. Germline CDR1 and CDR2: SGHDT and YYEEEE. The CDR3 totals 16 residues. CDR3 region: CASSLAWGGRDQPQHF. CDR3 coding DNA: TGTGCCAGCAGCTTGGCTTGGGGGGGAAGGGATCAGCCCCAGCATTTT.

This clone was seen once. The V gene is TRBV9, the J gene TRBJ2-5; no reliable D call. Between the trimmed V and J ends, which lost 0 bases and 5 bases, there was a span of 5 bases. This CDR3 is 12 amino acids long. CDR1 is SGDLS, CDR2 YYNGEE, per germline. The CDR3 coding sequence is TGTGCCAGCAGCGTAGCTATTGAGACCCAGTACTTC. Translating it yields CASSVAIETQYF.

The chain couples TRBV3-1 (or the pseudogene TRBV3-2) to TRBJ2-1; no clear D gene. The CDR3 runs to 13 residues. The V and J ends lost 3 bases and 9 bases respectively, with 12 bases between them. The germline V gene encodes CDR1 LGHDT and CDR2 YNNKEL (reference sequence). CDR3 region: CASSQEPVGEQFF. DNA for the CDR3: TGTGCCAGCAGCCAGGAGCCAGTGGGTGAGCAGTTCTTC.

This clone occurred a few times. The genes are TRBV30 and TRBJ1-1, with D unclear. In germline, CDR1 is GTSNPN, CDR2 SVGIG (reference sequence). V was pared by 3 bases and J by 2 bases, with 10 bases between. This CDR3 contains 13 residues. The CDR3 sequence: CAWSGGPNTEAFF. The CDR3 DNA reads TGTGCCTGGAGCGGTGGGCCTAACACTGAAGCTTTCTTT.

V is TRBV19 and J is TRBJ1-4, with 7 bases lining up with TRBD1. V gave up 3 bases and J gave up 4 bases; unmatched junction bases: 8. In germline, CDR1 is LNHDA, CDR2 SQIVND (reference sequence). This CDR3 has 16 residues. The CDR3 region is CASSIAHPGGNEKLFF. CDR3 DNA: TGTGCCAGTAGTATTGCCCACCCAGGGGGTAATGAAAAACTGTTTTTT.

CDR3 bases: TGTGCCAGCAGCCCTCGAACGGGGGTAGTTGTCAATGAGCAGTTCTTC. Its protein is CASSPRTGVVVNEQFF. The V gene is TRBV5-4, the J gene TRBJ2-1, with D maybe TRBD2 (6 bases). The CDR3 totals 16 residues. Per the germline V gene, CDR1 is SGHNT and CDR2 is YYREEE (reference sequence). Trimming removed 4 bases from V and 6 bases from J, with 20 bases in between.

The chain combines TRBV5-1 with TRBJ2-1, with D possibly being TRBD1 (7 bases). Germline V gene lookup returns CDR1 SGHRS and CDR2 YFSETQ. Trimming pared 0 bases from V and 5 bases from J, leaving 15 bases between. CDR3 length equals 16 residues. CDR3 sequence (DNA): TGCGCCAGCAGCTTGGGGACCGACAGGGAGGACAATGAGCAGTTCTTC. Translating gives CASSLGTDREDNEQFF.

The chain uses TRBV7-9 and TRBJ2-3; 8 bases agree with TRBD2. V lost 1 base, J lost 5 bases, and 8 bases stayed unmatched. Germline V CDR1 and CDR2: SEHNR, FQNEAQ (reference sequence). The length of the CDR3 is 16 residues. This chain's CDR3 is CASSLVGGGPRDTQYF. In DNA form, the CDR3 reads TGTGCCAGCAGCTTAGTGGGCGGGGGGCCGAGAGATACGCAGTATTTT.

This sequence joins TRBV19 and TRBJ2-1, with TRBD2 matching 9 bases. The length of the CDR3 is 15 residues. With 5 bases clipped from V and 10 bases from J, the junction kept 12 bases outside the gene matches. Germline lookup yields CDR1 LNHDA and CDR2 SQIVND (reference sequence). The CDR3 DNA sequence: TGTGCCAGTAGTCAGCCAGCGGGACTAGCAAACGAGCAGTTCTTC. It encodes CASSQPAGLANEQFF.

V and J are TRBV4-1 and TRBJ2-1; 8 bases are a match to TRBD1. CDR3 length: 13 residues. J was trimmed by 6 bases and V by 3 bases; bases with no gene match: 1. Germline values: CDR1 MGHRA, CDR2 YSYEKL. CDR3 residues: CASSQGQVNEQFF. DNA for the CDR3: TGCGCCAGCAGCCAGGGACAGGTCAATGAGCAGTTCTTC.

The J gene is TRBJ1-5, the V gene TRBV2; weak D call: TRBD1 (6 bases). V lost 5 bases and J 5 bases, leaving 16 bases between the germline ends. The CDR3 is 15 amino acids. Germline V CDR1 and CDR2: SNHLY, FYNNEI. CDR3 sequence (DNA): TGTGCCAGCAGTCCGGAACAGGGTAGGCATCAGCCCCAGCATTTT. This translates into CASSPEQGRHQPQHF.

This clone turned up a few times. This rearrangement joins TRBV25-1 to TRBJ1-2; tentative D call: TRBD1 (6 bases). The CDR3 runs to 13 residues. From germline, CDR1 is MGHDK and CDR2 SYGVNS. The ends were cut back, 7 bases at V and 4 bases at J, with 13 bases in the middle. Here the CDR3 reads CASTGDMVYGYTF. The CDR3 DNA is TGTGCCAGCACAGGGGACATGGTCTATGGCTACACCTTC.

The CDR3 DNA reads TGTGCCATCAGCGACCGGGAGGGTGGAAACACCATATATTTT. Its protein product is CAISDREGGNTIYF. This chain joins TRBV10-3 and TRBJ1-3; D gene unclear. V was clipped by 6 bases and J by 3 bases, with 12 bases between them. This CDR3 region has 14 residues. The germline CDR1 and CDR2 sequences are ENHRY and SYGVKD.

CDR3 amino acids: CASSFLLGTGVPYEQYF. The CDR3 region has the DNA TGTGCCAGCAGCTTTCTTTTGGGGACAGGGGTCCCCTACGAGCAGTACTTC. V is TRBV7-8 and J is TRBJ2-7; 10 nucleotides agree with TRBD1. The J segment lost 2 bases and the V segment lost 3 bases, leaving 10 bases of the junction unmatched. CDR1 and CDR2 from the germline V gene are SGHVS and FQNEAQ. CDR3 size: 17 residues. Filled out from reference TRBV7-8 and TRBJ2-7, the complete variable domain reads GAGVSQSPRYKVAKRGQDVALRCDPISGHVSLFWYQQALGQGPEFLTYFQNEAQLDKSGLPSDRFFAERPEGSVSTLKIQRTQQEDSAVYLCASSFLLGTGVPYEQYFGPGTRLTVT.

This clone appeared a single time. The chain uses TRBV5-1 and TRBJ2-5; 8 bases agree with TRBD2. From germline, CDR1 is SGHRS and CDR2 YFSETQ. CDR3 length: 16 amino acids. V lost 4 bases to trimming and J lost 0 bases; unmatched junction nucleotides: 8. CDR3 bases: TGCGCCAGCAGCCCCGGGACTAGGGTAGACCAAGAGACCCAGTACTTC. Amino acids: CASSPGTRVDQETQYF. Based on the CDR3 plus reference TRBV5-1 and TRBJ2-5, the full variable domain is KAGVTQTPRYLIKTRGQQVTLSCSPISGHRSVSWYQQTPGQGLQFLFEYFSETQRNKGNFPGRFSGRQFSNSRSEMNVSTLELGDSALYLCASSPGTRVDQETQYFGPGTRLLVL.